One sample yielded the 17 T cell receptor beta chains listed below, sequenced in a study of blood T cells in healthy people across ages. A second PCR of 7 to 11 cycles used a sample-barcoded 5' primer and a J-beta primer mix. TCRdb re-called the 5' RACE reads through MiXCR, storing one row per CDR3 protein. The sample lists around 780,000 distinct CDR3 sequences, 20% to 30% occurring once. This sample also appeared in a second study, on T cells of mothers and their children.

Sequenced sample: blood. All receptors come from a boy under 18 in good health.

DNA of the CDR3: TGTGCCAGCCGTAATAGCGGGGGGGCCGGTAATGAGCAGTTCTTC. Translated, it gives CASRNSGGAGNEQFF. This chain joins TRBV7-9 and TRBJ2-1, with 11 nucleotides matching TRBD2. The CDR3 runs to 15 residues. Germline CDR1 SEHNR, CDR2 FQNEAQ (reference sequence). With V trimmed by 8 bases and J by 7 bases, 10 bases remained unmatched.

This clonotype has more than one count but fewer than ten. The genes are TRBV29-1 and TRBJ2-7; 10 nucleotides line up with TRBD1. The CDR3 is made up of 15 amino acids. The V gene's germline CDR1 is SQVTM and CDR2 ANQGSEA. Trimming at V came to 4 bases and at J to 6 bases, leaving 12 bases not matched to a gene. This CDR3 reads CSVAVTGTGDSEQYF. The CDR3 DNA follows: TGCAGCGTTGCTGTAACCGGGACAGGGGATAGCGAGCAGTACTTC.

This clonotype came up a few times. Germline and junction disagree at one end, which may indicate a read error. The CDR3 loop reads CASSYRTENQETQYF. CDR3 in DNA: TGCGCCAGCAGCTACCGGACAGAGAACCAGGAGACCCAGTACTTC. The V gene is TRBV5-1, the J gene TRBJ2-5; tentative D call: TRBD1 (6 bases). The CDR3 sequence is 15 residues long. Germline values: CDR1 SGHRS, CDR2 YFSETQ.

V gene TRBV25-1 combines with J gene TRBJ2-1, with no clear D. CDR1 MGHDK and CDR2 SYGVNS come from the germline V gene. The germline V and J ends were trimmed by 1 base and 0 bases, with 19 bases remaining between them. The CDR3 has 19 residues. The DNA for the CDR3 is TGTGCCAGCAGTGAATCGGAGCTCTGGGCAGGAAGCTCCTACAATGAGCAGTTCTTC. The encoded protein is CASSESELWAGSSYNEQFF.

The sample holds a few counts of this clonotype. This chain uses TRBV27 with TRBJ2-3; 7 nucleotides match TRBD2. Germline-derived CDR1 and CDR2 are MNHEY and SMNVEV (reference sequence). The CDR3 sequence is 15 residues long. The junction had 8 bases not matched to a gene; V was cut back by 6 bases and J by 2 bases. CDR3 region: CASRQRGTTTDTQYF. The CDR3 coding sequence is TGTGCCAGCAGGCAGCGGGGAACCACCACAGATACGCAGTATTTT.

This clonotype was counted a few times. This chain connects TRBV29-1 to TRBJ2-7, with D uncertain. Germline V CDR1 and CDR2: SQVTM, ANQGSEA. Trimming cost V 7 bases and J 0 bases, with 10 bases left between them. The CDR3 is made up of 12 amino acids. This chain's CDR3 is CSAGVRSYEQYF. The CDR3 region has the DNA TGCAGCGCGGGTGTCCGCTCCTACGAGCAGTACTTC.

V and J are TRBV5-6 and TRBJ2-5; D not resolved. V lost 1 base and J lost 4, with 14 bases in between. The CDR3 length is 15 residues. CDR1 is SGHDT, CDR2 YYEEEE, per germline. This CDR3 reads CASSLLPGMGETQYF. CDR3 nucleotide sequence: TGTGCCAGCAGCTTGCTTCCGGGCATGGGAGAGACCCAGTACTTC.

The CDR3 region is CASSLGASGRTGELFF. In nucleotides, the CDR3 is TGCGCCAGCAGCTTAGGAGCTTCGGGGAGGACCGGGGAGCTGTTTTTT. The rearrangement links TRBV5-1 to TRBJ2-2; D may be TRBD2 (6 bases). The germline V and J ends were trimmed by 2 bases and 5 bases, with 16 bases remaining between them. The length of the CDR3 is 16 residues. CDR1 SGHRS and CDR2 YFSETQ come from the germline V gene.

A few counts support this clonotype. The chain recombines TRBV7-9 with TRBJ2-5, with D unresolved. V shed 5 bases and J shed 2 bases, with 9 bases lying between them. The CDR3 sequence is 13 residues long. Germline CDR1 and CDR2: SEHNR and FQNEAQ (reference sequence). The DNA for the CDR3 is TGTGCCAGCAGCCGACAACCTCAAGAGACCCAGTACTTC. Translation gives CASSRQPQETQYF.

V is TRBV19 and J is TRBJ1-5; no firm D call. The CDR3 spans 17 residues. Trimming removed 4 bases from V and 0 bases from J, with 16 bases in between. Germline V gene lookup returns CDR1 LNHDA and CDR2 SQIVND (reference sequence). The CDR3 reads CASSKGLQSYSNQPQHF. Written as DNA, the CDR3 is TGTGCCAGTAGTAAAGGTCTACAGAGCTATAGCAATCAGCCCCAGCATTTT. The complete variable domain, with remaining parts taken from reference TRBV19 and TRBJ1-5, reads DGGITQSPKYLFRKEGQNVTLSCEQNLNHDAMYWYRQDPGQGLRLIYYSQIVNDFQKGDIAEGYSVSREKKESFPLTVTSAQKNPTAFYLCASSKGLQSYSNQPQHFGDGTRLSIL.

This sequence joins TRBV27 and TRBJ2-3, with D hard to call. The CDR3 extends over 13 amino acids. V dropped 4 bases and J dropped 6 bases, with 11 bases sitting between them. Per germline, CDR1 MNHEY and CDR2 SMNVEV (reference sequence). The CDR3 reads CASSSYVADTQYF. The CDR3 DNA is TGTGCCAGCAGTTCCTACGTTGCCGATACGCAGTATTTT.

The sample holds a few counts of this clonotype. The CDR3 nucleotides read TGTGCCAGCAGCTTGTTGTCGTCAGGGGGATTTGGGGCCAACGTCCTGACTTTC. This translates into CASSLLSSGGFGANVLTF. The V call is TRBV5-5, the J call TRBJ2-6; 7 positions agree with TRBD1. J gave up 3 bases and V 1 base, and 10 bases lay outside the gene matches. The CDR3 loop spans 18 amino acids. Germline assignment: CDR1 SGHKS and CDR2 YYEKEE (reference sequence).

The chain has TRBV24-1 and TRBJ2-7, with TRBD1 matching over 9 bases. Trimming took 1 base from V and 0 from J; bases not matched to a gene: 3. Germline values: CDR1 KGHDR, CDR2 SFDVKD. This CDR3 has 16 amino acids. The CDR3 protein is CATSDFAQGASYEQYF. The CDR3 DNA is TGTGCCACCAGTGATTTCGCACAGGGGGCCTCCTACGAGCAGTACTTC.

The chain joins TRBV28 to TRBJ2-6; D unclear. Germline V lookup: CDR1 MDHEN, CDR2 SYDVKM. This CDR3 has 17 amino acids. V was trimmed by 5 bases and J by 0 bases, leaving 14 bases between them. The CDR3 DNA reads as TGTGCCAGCAGTGGAGCAGGTGACCTCTCTGGGGCCAACGTCCTGACTTTC. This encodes CASSGAGDLSGANVLTF. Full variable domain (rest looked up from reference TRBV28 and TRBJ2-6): DVKVTQSSRYLVKRTGEKVFLECVQDMDHENMFWYRQDPGLGLRLIYFSYDVKMKEKGDIPEGYSVSREKKERFSLILESASTNQTSMYLCASSGAGDLSGANVLTFGAGSRLTVL.

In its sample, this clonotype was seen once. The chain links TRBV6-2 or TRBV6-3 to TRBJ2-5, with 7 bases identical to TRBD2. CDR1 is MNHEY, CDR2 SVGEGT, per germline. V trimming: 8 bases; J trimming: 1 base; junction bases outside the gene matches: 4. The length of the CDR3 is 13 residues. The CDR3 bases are TGTGCCAGCCTAGCGGACATCCAAGAGACCCAGTACTTC. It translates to CASLADIQETQYF.

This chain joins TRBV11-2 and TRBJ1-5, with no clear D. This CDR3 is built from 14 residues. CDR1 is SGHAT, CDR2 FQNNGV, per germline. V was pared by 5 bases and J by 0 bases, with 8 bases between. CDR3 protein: CASSLSNSNQPQHF. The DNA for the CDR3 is TGTGCCAGCAGCCTGTCTAATAGCAATCAGCCCCAGCATTTT.

The CDR3 loop reads CASSQGINTEAFF. For the CDR3, the DNA is TGTGCCAGCAGCCAAGGGATAAACACTGAAGCTTTCTTT. This chain connects TRBV14 to TRBJ1-1; D is unresolved. Germline CDR1 and CDR2: SGHDN and FVKESK. Between the trimmed V and J ends, which lost 1 base and 2 bases, there was a span of 5 bases. The CDR3 spans 13 residues.